These T cell receptor beta chains were read from a single sample in a study of T cells in Graves' hyperthyroidism and ophthalmopathy. Each CDR3 protein is one row after TCRdb ran MiXCR on the multiplex PCR reads. The sample carries about 350,000 distinct CDR3 sequences, roughly 13% recorded once. Sequencing was performed on blood. The receptors originated from a middle-aged woman with Graves' ophthalmopathy. Both conserved end residues are part of each CDR3. D genes are given only for firm matches. Size tells how often a clone was seen (once, few, many) or the class of an expanded clone, and some rows leave it out.

.	14	TRBV19	TRBJ1-2	.	TGTGCCAGTAGTAGTCGGGGAGGTTTTGATGGCTACACCTTC	CASSSRGGFDGYTF
many	16	TRBV12-3/TRBV12-4	TRBJ2-1	TRBD2	TGTGCCAGCAGGCAATCGGGACTAGCGGCATCAGATGAGCAGTTCTTC	CASRQSGLAASDEQFF
many	14	TRBV7-9	TRBJ1-5	.	TGTGCCAGCAGCACCGGGACTTCTAATCAGCCCCAGCATTTT	CASSTGTSNQPQHF
many	14	TRBV12-3/TRBV12-4	TRBJ1-1	.	TGTGCCAGCAGTTTAGGAGGGACAATAACTGAAGCTTTCTTT	CASSLGGTITEAFF
many	15	TRBV28	TRBJ1-2	.	TGTGCCAGCACCCTGGGGGGGAACGTCGTCTATGGCTACACCTTC	CASTLGGNVVYGYTF
many	13	TRBV11-2	TRBJ1-1	.	TGTGCCAGCAGCAGGACAGCAAACACTGAAGCTTTCTTT	CASSRTANTEAFF
many	13	TRBV11-2	TRBJ1-2	.	TGTGCCAGCAGCTTAGGTCTTTCCGGGGGCTACACCTTC	CASSLGLSGGYTF
.	13	TRBV3-1	TRBJ2-4	TRBD1	TGTGCCAGCAGCCCGGACAGGGGAAACATTCAGTACTTC	CASSPDRGNIQYF
many	14	TRBV2	TRBJ2-1	.	TGTGCCAGCAGTTCAGCGAGCTCCTACAATGAGCAGTTCTTC	CASSSASSYNEQFF
many	14	TRBV4-2	TRBJ2-7	.	TGTGCCAGCAGCCAACCGACCCTGCGGGACGAGCAGTACTTC	CASSQPTLRDEQYF
many	17	TRBV20-1	TRBJ2-5	.	TGCAGTGCTAGACCCCCTCCGGGACACGAACCTCAAGAGACCCAGTACTTC	CSARPPPGHEPQETQYF
many	14	TRBV28	TRBJ1-2	TRBD1	TGTGCCAGCAGTACCGGGACAGGGGGCGGTGGCTACACCTTC	CASSTGTGGGGYTF
many	15	TRBV6-1	TRBJ1-2	.	TGTGCCAGCAGCCATTCCCGAGGGCGTTCCTATGGCTACACCTTC	CASSHSRGRSYGYTF
many	16	TRBV7-6	TRBJ2-1	.	TGTGCCAGCAGCTTATTTTTGAGGGCTGATTCCAATGAGCAGTTCTTC	CASSLFLRADSNEQFF
many	16	TRBV3-1	TRBJ2-1	.	TGTGCCAGCAGCCAACCCGACAGGGAGGCGGACAATGAGCAGTTCTTC	CASSQPDREADNEQFF
.	15	TRBV19	TRBJ1-1	.	TGTGCCAGTAGTCTTTTCCAGGGGCCTAGTACTGAAGCTTTCTTT	CASSLFQGPSTEAFF
many	11	TRBV12-5	TRBJ2-1	.	TGTGCTAGTGGTTTGGACAATGAGCAGTTCTTC	CASGLDNEQFF
few	16	TRBV28	TRBJ2-6	.	TGTGCCACCCTGGGGACTGAGAGCTCTGGGGCCAACGTCCTGACTTTC	CATLGTESSGANVLTF
many	13	TRBV29-1	TRBJ2-7	TRBD1	TGCAGCGTTGAAAAGACAGGGGCCTACGAGCAGTACTTC	CSVEKTGAYEQYF
many	14	TRBV6-1	TRBJ1-1	TRBD1	TGTGCCAGCAAAACAGGGGCCGGTAACACTGAAGCTTTCTTT	CASKTGAGNTEAFF
many	17	TRBV11-2	TRBJ2-7	TRBD2	TGTGCCAGCAGCCCGCCCACTAGACTAGCGGGAACCTACGAGCAGTACTTC	CASSPPTRLAGTYEQYF
many	17	TRBV28	TRBJ2-1	TRBD2	TGTGCCAGCAGCTGGACTAGCGGGAGGCCCTCCTACAATGAGCAGTTCTTC	CASSWTSGRPSYNEQFF
.	16	TRBV4-2	TRBJ2-7	TRBD1	TGTGCCAGCAGCCGAGGGACAGGGGGCGTCAGGAACGAGCAGTACTTC	CASSRGTGGVRNEQYF
.	11	TRBV15	TRBJ2-1	.	TGTGCCACCAGCAGTGATTTTAGGCAGTTCTTC	CATSSDFRQFF
many	15	TRBV6-1	TRBJ1-5	TRBD1	TGTGCCAGCAGCCTAAGACAGGGGTTCGGTCAGCCCCAGCATTTT	CASSLRQGFGQPQHF
many	14	TRBV18	TRBJ1-5	.	TGTGCCAGCTCACCGACGCAGGGCAATCAGCCCCAGCATTTT	CASSPTQGNQPQHF
.	16	TRBV28	TRBJ1-3	.	TGTGCCAGCAGCCAACCCGACATTGACTCTGGAAACACCATATATTTT	CASSQPDIDSGNTIYF
.	16	TRBV12-3/TRBV12-4	TRBJ1-2	TRBD1	TGTGCCAGCAGGGCCCGGGACAGGGAGTGGGACTATGGCTACACCTTC	CASRARDREWDYGYTF
many	16	TRBV5-1	TRBJ2-1	TRBD2	TGCGCCAGCAGCCAGAAGCGGGGGGCTCTCTACAATGAGCAGTTCTTC	CASSQKRGALYNEQFF
many	17	TRBV28	TRBJ1-4	.	TGTGCCAGCAGCCCCGAATCGGGGGCGAAACCTAATGAAAAACTGTTTTTT	CASSPESGAKPNEKLFF
few	14	TRBV6-1	TRBJ2-6	.	TGTGCCAGCAGCGAAGCATTAGGGACCGGCGTCCTGACTTTC	CASSEALGTGVLTF
few	15	TRBV5-6	TRBJ1-5	TRBD1	TGTGCCAGCAGCTTGGCAGTCCAGGGGGATCAGCCCCAGCATTTT	CASSLAVQGDQPQHF
once	12	TRBV6-2/TRBV6-3	TRBJ2-3	.	TGTGCCAGCAGTTTCAGCACAGATACGCGGTATTTT	CASSFSTDTRYF
many	14	TRBV3-1	TRBJ1-4	.	TGTGCCAGCAGCCCGCGTCGACGCATCCAGGGACTGTTTTTT	CASSPRRRIQGLFF
many	15	TRBV24-1	TRBJ2-1	.	TGTGCCACCAGTGGGGGCAGGGGTATCTACAATGAGCAGTTCTTC	CATSGGRGIYNEQFF
many	16	TRBV19	TRBJ1-5	TRBD1	TGTGCCAGTAGCAAACAGGGGGCAATGGGCAATCAGCCCCAGCATTTT	CASSKQGAMGNQPQHF
few	17	TRBV9	TRBJ2-5	.	TGTGCCAGCAGCCCGCGGACTATCGAGGGAGAACAAGAGACCCAGTACTTC	CASSPRTIEGEQETQYF
many	14	TRBV12-3/TRBV12-4	TRBJ1-5	.	TGTGCCAGCAGTCCCCTTGGGTCCCATCAGCCCCAGCATTTT	CASSPLGSHQPQHF
many	16	TRBV5-1	TRBJ1-5	TRBD1	TGCGCCAGCAGCCCCAACGGACAGGGTATCAATCAGCCCCAGCATTTT	CASSPNGQGINQPQHF
many	16	TRBV19	TRBJ1-1	.	TGTGCCAGTAGTATAGTTCCGACAGGCCGTCAAACTGAAGCTTTCTTT	CASSIVPTGRQTEAFF
many	16	TRBV6-1	TRBJ2-7	.	TGTGCCAGCACCCCGGGCGGCAGAGTTGGAGTCTACGAGCAGTACTTC	CASTPGGRVGVYEQYF
few	13	TRBV7-9	TRBJ2-7	.	TGTGCCAGCAGCGAGGGACATCCCTACGAGCAGTACTTC	CASSEGHPYEQYF
many	15	TRBV2	TRBJ2-6	.	TGTGCCAGCAGTGATCGGAGCTCTGGGGCCAACGTCCTGACTTTC	CASSDRSSGANVLTF
.	16	TRBV7-8	TRBJ2-2	.	TGTGCCAGCACCCCCTGGGGACTTCCCCTCTATCGGGAGCTGTTTTTT	CASTPWGLPLYRELFF
.	13	TRBV9	TRBJ2-3	.	TGCGCCAGCAGCTTGGTGTTCACAGATACGCAGTATTTT	CASSLVFTDTQYF
many	13	TRBV20-1	TRBJ2-7	.	TGCAGTGCTAAAGACAGCGGATCCTACGAGCAGTACTTC	CSAKDSGSYEQYF
many	14	TRBV6-2/TRBV6-3	TRBJ2-7	.	TGTGCCAGCAACCCCCGAGGACAGCGCTACGAGCAGTACTTC	CASNPRGQRYEQYF
many	13	TRBV2	TRBJ1-1	.	TGTGCCAGCAGTGACTGGGATCAGACTGAAGCTTTCTTT	CASSDWDQTEAFF
few	14	TRBV5-1	TRBJ2-5	TRBD2	TGCGCCAGCAGCTTGGGGACTAGCGGTGAGACCCAGTACTTC	CASSLGTSGETQYF
.	12	TRBV10-2	TRBJ1-6	.	TGCGCCAGCAGTGAAAGGGGTATACCCCTCCACTTT	CASSERGIPLHF
many	14	TRBV6-5	TRBJ2-5	TRBD2	TGTGCCAGCAGTTACTCTTTGGGGGGGGAGACCCAGTACTTC	CASSYSLGGETQYF
.	15	TRBV4-1	TRBJ2-7	.	TGCGCCAGCAGCCAAGCCATTAGCGACTCCTACGAGCAGTACTTC	CASSQAISDSYEQYF
few	14	TRBV12-3/TRBV12-4	TRBJ2-1	.	TGTGCCAGCAGTTTTGCGGACACCAACAATGAGCAGTTCTTC	CASSFADTNNEQFF